This entry concerns a single T cell receptor (beta chain). The antigen remains undetermined. A multiplex PCR was run with 60 Vbeta primers and 13 Jbeta primers. Profiling relied on immunoSEQ multiplex PCR, and the TCRdb table lists in-frame clones only, not all of them. The data contain some 130,000 clones, around four fifths of them seen just once; the ten biggest clones take up approximately 11%. The CDR3 is 14 amino acids. Germline CDR1 and CDR2: MDHEN and SYDVKM. The sample comes from a study of cytomegalovirus exposure and HLA in healthy donors. Turning to the study itself: A previous analysis identified 95 million to 140 million unique TCR beta sequences derived from around 180 million T cells.

Findings and caveats of the study: Cytomegalovirus association was listed for 164 TCR beta chains. The likely origin of a cluster of highly shared sequence variants was a sequencing artifact. A later analysis revealed that TCR association rates differed between HLA loci, peaking at DRB1 and bottoming out at HLA-C.

What was sequenced was PBMCs. The rearrangement joins TRBV28 to TRBJ2-5; 11 bases agree with TRBD2. The DNA end is more similar to TRBJ2-7, so the J call may be wrong. This receptor was identified in a male donor in good health and CMV-seropositive. The DNA of the CDR3 is TGTGCCAGCAGTCCACTAGCGGGAGACTACGAGCAGTACTTC. Encoded protein: CASSPLAGDYEQYF.